This T cell receptor (beta chain) was sequenced for a study of cytomegalovirus exposure and HLA in healthy donors. Germline CDR1 and CDR2: SGHRS and YFSETQ. The CDR3 is made up of 18 amino acids. The junction had 8 bases not matched to a gene; V was cut back by 4 bases and J by 0 bases. TCRdb's copy holds only in-frame clones and misses some; the assay was immunoSEQ multiplex PCR. The sample contains under 100,000 clones, around 96% of which appear only once. Study-level points and caveats: Rare TCR sequences predominated, though certain public TCRs were found in many donors.

Details on this clone: The target antigen is unknown.

V gene TRBV5-1 combines with J gene TRBJ2-3; 13 bases map to TRBD2. Sample: PBMCs. The origin of this receptor is a man aged 18 to 29 in good health and CMV-seronegative. In nucleotides, the CDR3 is TGCGCCAGCAGCACTGGACTAGCGGGGGCTACTAGCACAGATACGCAGTATTTT. Translating gives CASSTGLAGATSTDTQYF. Using reference TRBV5-1 and TRBJ2-3 for the parts outside the CDR3, the full variable domain is KAGVTQTPRYLIKTRGQQVTLSCSPISGHRSVSWYQQTPGQGLQFLFEYFSETQRNKGNFPGRFSGRQFSNSRSEMNVSTLELGDSALYLCASSTGLAGATSTDTQYFGPGTRLTVL.